Given below is one TCR beta chain in context. This entry belongs to a study of blood T cell repertoires in COVID-19. Overall study: The origin of the acute and convalescent COVID-19 samples was the United States, Italy and Spain. From T cells, B-cell-depleted T cells, or PBMCs came the material, which was cDNA or gDNA.

In the original workflow: Using reference gene primer amplification, nucleated cell counts were estimated. The protocol was immunoSEQ multiplex PCR, while the TCRdb copy is restricted to in-frame clones and leaves out a portion. The V and J calls and clone size come from that table; D and trimming were worked out from the DNA. The sample includes some 200,000 clones, around 80% seen only once; the top ten take over 13%. CDR3 length: 16 amino acids. Unmatched junction bases numbered 8, after V lost 5 bases and J lost 2 bases. Germline CDR1 and CDR2: MDHEN and SYDVKM. The TCR originated in a man between 25 and 39 years old with active or convalescent COVID-19. The V and J genes are TRBV28 and TRBJ2-7; TRBD2 matches 11 bases. Sequenced: peripheral blood. In nucleotides, the CDR3 is TGTGCCAGCAGTGGTTCGGGACTAGCGGTAACCTACGAGCAGTACTTC. Its protein product is CASSGSGLAVTYEQYF.